This T cell receptor beta chain was found in a study of blood T cell repertoires in COVID-19. This clone has just one count. CDR1 is MDHEN, CDR2 SYDVKM, per germline. The V and J ends lost 5 bases and 7 bases respectively, with 11 bases between them. CDR3 length equals 12 residues. Sequencing used immunoSEQ multiplex PCR; TCRdb keeps in-frame clones, though not all of them. The sample includes about 200,000 clones, 85% of them seen just once. The rearrangement joins TRBV28 to TRBJ1-2, with a tentative D call TRBD1 (6 bases). The origin of this receptor is a man aged 40-49 years who had recovered from COVID-19. The sample comprised PBMCs or T cells enriched from blood (not recorded which). The CDR3 sequence is CASSRTGIGYTF. Here the CDR3 DNA reads TGTGCCAGCAGTAGAACAGGGATTGGCTACACCTTC.